This T cell receptor beta chain comes out of a study of response to subunit inactivated influenza vaccine. TCRdb recomputed calls from the RT-PCR reads with MiXCR, one row per CDR3 protein. The sample has about 540,000 distinct CDR3 sequences, approximately 24% seen once; the top ten hold around 2.8%. Trimming took off 0 bases at V and 5 bases at J, with 4 bases between the two ends. Germline V gene data show CDR1 as LNHNV and CDR2 as YYDKDF (reference sequence). The CDR3 covers 12 residues. These records were also assigned to another study, of T cells expressing NK-cell markers. That work contributes: UMI-tagged 5'RACE template switching yielded the TCR beta cDNA.

The sequence came from a middle-aged man who received an inactivated influenza vaccine. This chain connects TRBV15 to TRBJ2-5; D not resolved. The sample was CD4+ T cells sorted from PBMCs, taken roughly 12 days after vaccination. In DNA, the CDR3 is TGTGCCACCAGCAGAGAAGGGGAGACCCAGTACTTC. The encoded protein is CATSREGETQYF.